This TCR beta chain was sequenced for a study of OX40 agonist ivuxolimab in advanced cancers. Across the study: Two patients with cutaneous melanoma and one with hepatocellular carcinoma, three in total, showed partial responses.

Overall study results and limits: It was also the case that some nonresponders had low normalized T-cell clonal expansion.

With respect to this clone: Antigen specificity is unknown.

Measured with immunoSEQ multiplex PCR; TCRdb has only the in-frame clones, and not every one. The sample lists tens of thousands of clones, more than 85% occurring once. The CDR3 loop spans 15 amino acids. CDR1 and CDR2 from the germline V gene are ENHRY and SYGVKD. With 6 bases removed from V and 0 bases from J, the gap between germline ends came to 11 bases. This receptor was obtained from an adult with an advanced solid tumor such as melanoma, head and neck, liver or kidney cancer. Sequenced here: CD4+ or CD8+ T cells sorted from blood, sampled in a trial of the OX40 agonist ivuxolimab. The genes are TRBV10-3 and TRBJ1-4; D gene ambiguous. The CDR3 sequence: CAISRTDSTNEKLFF. Written as DNA, the CDR3 is TGTGCCATCAGCCGGACCGACTCAACTAATGAAAAACTGTTTTTT.